These T cell receptor beta chains were read from a single sample in a study of cytomegalovirus exposure and HLA in healthy donors. TCRdb keeps only in-frame clones here, not all; method: immunoSEQ multiplex PCR. The sample lists 95,000 to 110,000 clones; over 65% were seen once. Sequenced material: PBMCs. These receptors came from a woman between 35 and 50 years old in good health and CMV-seronegative. The CDR3 runs from the conserved cysteine through the conserved F or W. A D gene is named only where the DNA matches it firmly. A clone size is listed for some rows: how often the clone was seen (once, few, many), or a class if it is expanded.

v_gene	j_gene	d_gene	abundance	CDR3nt	CDR3aa
TRBV2	TRBJ2-1	NA	once	TGTGCCAGCAGTGACTTATCGGGAAAGCAGTTCTTC	CASSDLSGKQFF
TRBV7-3	TRBJ2-7	TRBD2	few	TGTGCCAGCAGCTACTCGACTAGCGGGGGATACGAGCAGTACTTC	CASSYSTSGGYEQYF
TRBV5-4	TRBJ1-1	NA	once	TGTGCCAGCAGCTCCCCCGCGGAGGCTTTCTTT	CASSSPAEAFF
TRBV27	TRBJ1-6	TRBD1	NA	TGTGCCAGCAGTTTATACCCGGGACAGGGTTATTCACCCCTCCACTTT	CASSLYPGQGYSPLHF
TRBV7-3	TRBJ2-1	TRBD2	NA	TGTGCCAGCAGCTCTTTACCGGGACTAGCGGAACACAATGAGCAGTTCTTC	CASSSLPGLAEHNEQFF
TRBV5-5	TRBJ2-1	NA	NA	TGTGCCAGCAGCTTGTTAGGGAGCTCCTACAATGAGCAGTTCTTC	CASSLLGSSYNEQFF
TRBV5-1	TRBJ2-3	NA	NA	TGCGCCAGCAGGTTCCCGGAGGCAGATACGCAGTATTTT	CASRFPEADTQYF
TRBV18	TRBJ2-1	NA	NA	TGTGCCAGCTCACCACTCCGGGCAGGGATAGTCAATGAGCAGTTCTTC	CASSPLRAGIVNEQFF
TRBV7-8	TRBJ2-7	NA	NA	TGTGCCAGCAGCCGACTGCGAAGCGGGCTCAGCGAAAGCGAGCAGTACTTC	CASSRLRSGLSESEQYF
TRBV29-1	TRBJ2-1	TRBD2	NA	TGCAGCGTCGTCGGGACTAGCGGGAACAATGAGCAGTTCTTC	CSVVGTSGNNEQFF
TRBV30	TRBJ1-1	NA	NA	TGTGCCTGGACGGTGAACACTGAAGCTTTCTTT	CAWTVNTEAFF
TRBV5-1	TRBJ2-1	NA	NA	TGCGCCAGCAGCTTGGGCTTGACTAGTCGGGGCGATGACAATGAGCAGTTCTTC	CASSLGLTSRGDDNEQFF
TRBV19	TRBJ1-1	NA	NA	TGTGCCAGTAGCGCTGTGTGGCAGCGGGAAGCTTTCTTT	CASSAVWQREAFF
TRBV28	TRBJ2-1	TRBD2	NA	TGTGCCAGCAGTTTAGTCGGGGAGGGCTTCGATGAGCAGTTCTTC	CASSLVGEGFDEQFF
TRBV7-6	TRBJ2-4	TRBD1	NA	TGTGCCAGCAGCTCGCCGGGACAGGGACCCATTCAGTACTTC	CASSSPGQGPIQYF
TRBV4-1	TRBJ2-3	TRBD1	NA	TGCGCCAGCAGCCAAGGGGGGACAGCGACAGATACGCAGTATTTT	CASSQGGTATDTQYF
TRBV7-6	TRBJ2-3	NA	NA	TGTGCCAGCAGCTTAGGGGTCATTCTAGGTCCAGATACGCAGTATTTT	CASSLGVILGPDTQYF
TRBV7-2	TRBJ2-3	TRBD2	once	TGTGCCAGCAGCCAAGGACTAGCGGGAGGCCTGAATACGCAGTATTTT	CASSQGLAGGLNTQYF
TRBV7-9	TRBJ1-2	NA	NA	TGTGCCAGCAGCTTCCGGGACACCGAAAACTATGGCTACACCTTC	CASSFRDTENYGYTF
TRBV6-5	TRBJ1-1	NA	NA	TGTGCCAGCAGTTACTCATACCGAGGCGGGCTTGAAGCTTTCTTT	CASSYSYRGGLEAFF
TRBV9	TRBJ1-4	NA	NA	TGTGCCAGCAGCTTCGCAGGGAGGAGAGATGAAAAACTGTTTTTT	CASSFAGRRDEKLFF
TRBV18	TRBJ1-4	TRBD1	few	TGTGCCAGCTCCCCCAACAGGGGAGCTGGGGAAAAACTGTTTTTT	CASSPNRGAGEKLFF
TRBV5-1	TRBJ2-1	TRBD2	NA	TGCGCCAGCAGCCAGGGACTAGCGGGGGAGCAGTTCTTC	CASSQGLAGEQFF
TRBV28	TRBJ1-2	NA	NA	TGTGCCAGCAGTTCCCGGCGGGGGTGGGGAGGCTACACCTTC	CASSSRRGWGGYTF
TRBV4-1	TRBJ1-4	TRBD1	NA	TGCGCCAGCAGCCAAGATCCCGGGACAGGGAATGAAAAACTGTTTTTT	CASSQDPGTGNEKLFF
TRBV7-3	TRBJ2-5	TRBD2	NA	TGTGCCAGCAGCTTCCCCCCTAGCGGGGGTTACCAAGAGACCCAGTACTTC	CASSFPPSGGYQETQYF
TRBV5-1	TRBJ1-1	NA	NA	TGCGCCAGCAGCTTGGGGTCAGGCACTGAAGCTTTCTTT	CASSLGSGTEAFF
TRBV28	TRBJ1-1	TRBD1	NA	TGTGCCAGCACCAAGACAGGGTCGGTAACTGAAGCTTTCTTT	CASTKTGSVTEAFF
TRBV19	TRBJ2-7	TRBD2	NA	TGTGCCAGTAAGAGTAGAGGGACTAGCAACGAGCAGTACTTC	CASKSRGTSNEQYF
TRBV21-1	TRBJ2-7	NA	NA	TGTGCCAGCAGCGTACCGGCTCGGACAGGGGGACGTCCCTACGAGCAGTACTTC	CASSVPARTGGRPYEQYF
TRBV9	TRBJ1-6	NA	NA	TGTGCCAGCAGCGTAGGAGGTCAGGGTAATTCACCCCTCCACTTT	CASSVGGQGNSPLHF
TRBV7-3	TRBJ2-6	TRBD1	NA	TGTGCCAGCAGCTTAACAGGTTGGGACAGGTTCTCTGGGGCCAACGTCCTGACTTTC	CASSLTGWDRFSGANVLTF
TRBV11-2	TRBJ1-1	NA	NA	TGTGCCAGCAGCTTCGGGACTTTCGACACTGAAGCTTTCTTT	CASSFGTFDTEAFF
TRBV5-8	TRBJ2-7	NA	NA	TGTGCCAGCGGGCACGTATCCGAGCAGTACTTC	CASGHVSEQYF
TRBV19	TRBJ1-1	NA	NA	TGTGCCAGTAGTATACTTCCGGGACAATTGAACACTGAAGCTTTCTTT	CASSILPGQLNTEAFF
TRBV6-5	TRBJ1-3	TRBD1	NA	TGTGCCAGCAGTCCAGGGGGCACTGGAAACACCATATATTTT	CASSPGGTGNTIYF
TRBV7-2	TRBJ1-6	NA	NA	TGTGCCAGCAGCTCACAGAGCTCCTATAATTCACCCCTCCACTTT	CASSSQSSYNSPLHF
TRBV6-5	TRBJ1-1	NA	NA	TGTGCCAGCAGTTACTCGACGGACAGCACTGAAGCTTTCTTT	CASSYSTDSTEAFF
TRBV27	TRBJ2-6	NA	NA	TGTGCCAGCAGGTACTCTGGGGCCAACGTCCTGACTTTC	CASRYSGANVLTF
TRBV4-3	TRBJ1-1	NA	once	TGCGCCAGCAGCCAAGAAAATCGTGGGCGGGGTCCGAACACTGAAGCTTTCTTT	CASSQENRGRGPNTEAFF
TRBV5-4	TRBJ2-2	TRBD2	NA	TGTGCCAGCAGCCTCAGCGGGGGGAACACCGGGGAGCTGTTTTTT	CASSLSGGNTGELFF
TRBV27	TRBJ2-3	NA	few	TGTGCCAGCAGTTTATCTGGGGGGGCTACGCAGTATTTT	CASSLSGGATQYF
TRBV10-3	TRBJ2-7	TRBD2	NA	TGTGCCATCAGGGGAGTGGTAGCGGGAGGTGCGGGCGAGCAGTACTTC	CAIRGVVAGGAGEQYF
TRBV11-2	TRBJ2-2	NA	NA	TGTGCCAGCAGCCTACTTAGTTGGGCAACCGGGGAGCTGTTTTTT	CASSLLSWATGELFF
TRBV6-5	TRBJ2-7	TRBD1	once	TGTGCCAGCAGCCCCCCCGGGACAGACGCCGAGCAGTACTTC	CASSPPGTDAEQYF
TRBV2	TRBJ1-2	TRBD1	NA	TGTGCCAGCAGTGTTGGACAGGGGAGCTATGGCTACACCTTC	CASSVGQGSYGYTF
TRBV10-3	TRBJ2-5	TRBD1	NA	TGTGCCATCAGCGGCCGGACAGGACAAGAGACCCAGTACTTC	CAISGRTGQETQYF
TRBV7-2	TRBJ2-1	TRBD2	NA	TGTGCCAGCAGCCCGGTAGCGGGAGTCTACAATGAGCAGTTCTTC	CASSPVAGVYNEQFF
TRBV6-1	TRBJ2-1	TRBD2	NA	TGTGCCAGCAGTGATGTATTGGCTAGCGGGAGGGGACTTCAGGGTAATGAGCAGTTCTTC	CASSDVLASGRGLQGNEQFF
TRBV4-2	TRBJ2-1	TRBD2	NA	TGTGCCAGCAGCCAAGCGGGAGGGCCCGATGAGCAGTTCTTC	CASSQAGGPDEQFF
TRBV13	TRBJ2-1	NA	NA	TGTGCCAGCAGCTGGCGGCTGAGTGAAGCGGACGCCAATGAGCAGTTCTTC	CASSWRLSEADANEQFF
TRBV28	TRBJ2-7	TRBD1	NA	TGTGCCAGCAGTTTATCGGGACAGGGTTTCCACGAGCAGTACTTC	CASSLSGQGFHEQYF
TRBV28	TRBJ2-5	TRBD2	NA	TGTGCCAGCAGCCTCGCTAGCGGCGTAGAGACCCAGTACTTC	CASSLASGVETQYF
TRBV5-1	TRBJ1-4	TRBD1	NA	TGCGCCAGCAGCGGGGGGACAGAAGAAAAACTGTTTTTT	CASSGGTEEKLFF
TRBV5-6	TRBJ2-2	NA	NA	TGTGCCAGCAGCTTGTCGTCTTCCACCGGGGAGCTGTTTTTT	CASSLSSSTGELFF
TRBV28	TRBJ1-5	NA	NA	TGTGCCAGCAGTTTACGGGTTTCGGGCAATCAGCCCCAGCATTTT	CASSLRVSGNQPQHF
TRBV6-6	TRBJ2-1	NA	NA	TGTGCCATCAAGGGGAAAAACGCTAACAATGAGCAGTTCTTC	CAIKGKNANNEQFF
TRBV4-1	TRBJ1-2	NA	NA	TGCGCCAGCGGAGCAGGGATCTTTAATGGCTACACCTTC	CASGAGIFNGYTF
TRBV28	TRBJ1-6	NA	NA	TGTGCCAGCAGAACCGACACGAATAATTCACCCCTCCACTTT	CASRTDTNNSPLHF
TRBV13	TRBJ1-2	NA	few	TGTGCCAGCAGCTTAGAGGGGGGGACCTATGGCTACACCTTC	CASSLEGGTYGYTF